These 29 T cell receptor beta chains share one sample of origin, sequenced in a study of tumor-infiltrating lymphocytes in localized non-small cell lung cancer (dated by TCRdb to about 2021). Library generation was performed with the immunoSEQ multiplex PCR assay. TCRdb took over this immuneACCESS table, retaining in-frame rearrangements with V and J assigned. Such tables are incomplete; in checked studies, under half of the missing clones stem from an unresolved V gene, and the remainder is unexplained. Counted in this sample were fewer than 20,000 clones; 55% to 70% of them appeared once. The ten largest clones capture roughly 6% of the sample. The sample was lung tumor tissue. Every receptor here comes from a human donor with non-small cell lung cancer.

The chain joins TRBV30 to TRBJ2-1, with TRBD2 matching 13 bases. The CDR3 is 14 amino acids. Germline loops: CDR1 GTSNPN, CDR2 SVGIG (reference sequence). With V trimmed by 7 bases and J by 10 bases, 10 bases remained unmatched. The DNA for the CDR3 is TGTGCCTTCCGTGGACTAGCGGGGGCGAGCGAGCAGTTCTTC. It specifies CAFRGLAGASEQFF.

This clone was seen only a few times. The chain employs TRBV11-2 and TRBJ2-7, with TRBD2 as a possible D gene (5 bases). CDR1 SGHAT and CDR2 FQNNGV come from the germline V gene. Trimming shortened V by 5 bases and J by 7 bases, and 12 bases separated the two germline ends. The CDR3 runs to 12 residues. The CDR3 DNA sequence: TGTGCCAGCAGCCCACTCTGGGAGGAGCAGTACTTC. Encoded protein: CASSPLWEEQYF.

The chain joins TRBV7-2 to TRBJ2-2, with D tentatively TRBD1 or TRBD2 (5 bases each). Trimming removed 5 bases from V and 4 bases from J, with 11 bases in between. Germline V gene data show CDR1 as SGHTA and CDR2 as FQGNSA. The CDR3 spans 14 residues. The CDR3 bases are TGTGCCAGCAGCCCCTGGGGGAGCACCGGGGAGCTGTTTTTT. Its translation is CASSPWGSTGELFF. The entire variable domain, with the rest obtained from reference TRBV7-2 and TRBJ2-2, is as follows: GAGVSQSPSNKVTEKGKDVELRCDPISGHTALYWYRQSLGQGLEFLIYFQGNSAPDKSGLPSDRFSAERTGGSVSTLTIQRTQQEDSAVYLCASSPWGSTGELFFGEGSRLTVL.

The chain uses TRBV4-2 and TRBJ1-1, with 8 bases that match TRBD1. Germline V lookup: CDR1 LGHNA, CDR2 YNFKEQ. This CDR3 spans 15 amino acids. V dropped 2 bases and J dropped 4; count of bases not matched to a gene: 6. CDR3 DNA sequence: TGTGCCAGCAGCCAACCGGACAGGGATACCACTGAAGCTTTCTTT. This translates into CASSQPDRDTTEAFF.

The rearrangement uses TRBV19 and TRBJ1-2; no clear D gene. Deletions cut 7 bases from V and 0 bases from J, with 9 bases between. The CDR3 spans 13 residues. Per germline, CDR1 LNHDA and CDR2 SQIVND (reference sequence). The CDR3, as DNA: TGTGCCAGTAAAAACAGAGCTAACTATGGCTACACCTTC. Translating it yields CASKNRANYGYTF.

This clone is judged medium-sized. The chain carries TRBV27 and TRBJ2-5, with no clear D. The CDR3 runs to 13 residues. The V and J ends lost 3 bases and 5 bases respectively, with 10 bases between them. Germline V lookup: CDR1 MNHEY, CDR2 SMNVEV (reference sequence). The CDR3 spells CASSFGAGETQYF. DNA for the CDR3: TGTGCCAGCAGTTTTGGTGCTGGGGAGACCCAGTACTTC.

The V call is TRBV5-1, the J call TRBJ1-2; 8 bases fit TRBD1. V dropped 4 bases and J dropped 0; count of bases not matched to a gene: 5. Germline V CDR1 and CDR2: SGHRS, YFSETQ. The CDR3 extends over 15 amino acids. The CDR3 region has the DNA TGCGCCAGCAGCCCGGACAGGGTGGCTAACTATGGCTACACCTTC. This codes for CASSPDRVANYGYTF.

The chain joins TRBV4-3 to TRBJ2-2, with 10 bases identical to TRBD2. V lost 4 bases and J lost 3; bases outside the gene matches: 8. There are 17 residues in the CDR3. The germline CDR1 and CDR2 sequences are LGHNA and YSLEER. The CDR3 spells CASSRIAGGADTGELFF. Here the CDR3 DNA reads TGCGCCAGCAGCCGGATAGCGGGAGGAGCTGACACCGGGGAGCTGTTTTTT.

The gene calls are TRBV2 and TRBJ1-1; weak D call: TRBD1 (5 bases). CDR1 is SNHLY, CDR2 FYNNEI, per germline. The V end lost 7 bases, the J end lost 7 bases, and 16 bases lay between the germline ends. The CDR3 runs 13 residues. The CDR3 here is CASNYRRDREAFF. For the CDR3, the DNA is TGTGCCAGCAACTACAGGCGGGATCGTGAAGCTTTCTTT.

The chain links TRBV9 to TRBJ2-3; maybe TRBD2 (5 bases). V was clipped by 3 bases and J by 4 bases, with 15 bases between them. The CDR3 has 15 residues. CDR1 and CDR2 from the germline V gene are SGDLS and YYNGEE. The CDR3 region is CASSAGGAGPDTQYF. As DNA, the CDR3 is TGTGCCAGCAGCGCAGGAGGAGCAGGACCAGATACGCAGTATTTT. Variable domain in full (rest from reference TRBV9 and TRBJ2-3): DSGVTQTPKHLITATGQRVTLRCSPRSGDLSVYWYQQSLDQGLQFLIQYYNGEERAKGNILERFSAQQFPDLHSELNLSSLELGDSALYFCASSAGGAGPDTQYFGPGTRLTVL.

V gene TRBV4-3 combines with J gene TRBJ1-4, with D perhaps TRBD1 (5 bases). Deletions cut 2 bases from V and 11 bases from J, with 12 bases between. CDR3 size: 13 residues. Germline V gives CDR1 LGHNA, CDR2 YSLEER. Here the CDR3 DNA reads TGCGCCAGCAGCCAATTAGATGGGGACAAACTGTTTTTT. It is translated as CASSQLDGDKLFF.

This clone was observed once. The rearrangement links TRBV28 to TRBJ1-1; TRBD1 is a possible D gene (6 bases). Germline V CDR1 and CDR2: MDHEN, SYDVKM. CDR3 length: 14 amino acids. V lost 8 bases and J lost 5, with 18 bases in between. The CDR3 bases are TGTGCCAGCGAGGGGGGGATTGCGGGTACTGAAGCTTTCTTT. Translation gives CASEGGIAGTEAFF. The whole variable domain, remainder taken from reference TRBV28 and TRBJ1-1, is DVKVTQSSRYLVKRTGEKVFLECVQDMDHENMFWYRQDPGLGLRLIYFSYDVKMKEKGDIPEGYSVSREKKERFSLILESASTNQTSMYLCASEGGIAGTEAFFGQGTRLTVV.

The chain couples TRBV30 to TRBJ2-7, with D unresolved. This CDR3 contains 11 residues. Germline V gene sequence: CDR1 GTSNPN, CDR2 SVGIG (reference sequence). The ends were cut back, 0 bases at V and 6 bases at J, with 6 bases in the middle. Here the CDR3 reads CAWSVSGEQYF. CDR3 DNA: TGTGCCTGGAGTGTTAGTGGCGAGCAGTACTTC.

The gene calls are TRBV19 and TRBJ2-5; D remains unclear. V was shortened by 2 bases and J by 3 bases, with 7 bases between the two germline ends. This CDR3 contains 13 residues. Per germline, CDR1 LNHDA and CDR2 SQIVND (reference sequence). CDR3 protein: CASSITREETQYF. The CDR3, as DNA: TGTGCCAGTAGTATAACAAGGGAAGAGACCCAGTACTTC.

This chain links TRBV5-1 with TRBJ1-1; possible D gene TRBD1, 5 bases. V shed 2 bases and J shed 1 base, with 9 bases lying between them. The V gene's germline CDR1 is SGHRS and CDR2 YFSETQ. CDR3 length: 14 amino acids. In DNA form, the CDR3 reads TGCGCCAGCAGCTTCACAGGAGCGAACACTGAAGCTTTCTTT. Translated: CASSFTGANTEAFF.

This clone showed up just a few times. The V gene is TRBV19, the J gene TRBJ2-2; TRBD1 matches at 10 bases. CDR3 length: 18 residues. Germline assignment: CDR1 LNHDA and CDR2 SQIVND (reference sequence). With V trimmed by 0 bases and J by 2 bases, 6 bases remained unmatched. The CDR3 region is CASSIDRGTGVNTGELFF. CDR3 coding DNA: TGTGCCAGTAGTATAGATCGGGGGACAGGGGTCAACACCGGGGAGCTGTTTTTT.

CDR3 coding DNA: TGTGCCAGCAGTTTAACTCAGGATTACAATGAGCAGTTCTTC. As protein: CASSLTQDYNEQFF. The chain combines TRBV27 with TRBJ2-1; no clear D gene. The CDR3 consists of 14 residues. V was pared by 2 bases and J by 4 bases, with 9 bases between. Germline V gene data show CDR1 as MNHEY and CDR2 as SMNVEV (reference sequence).

The chain employs TRBV2 and TRBJ2-4; TRBD2 might be the D (6 bases). V dropped 4 bases and J dropped 2 bases, with 24 bases sitting between them. The CDR3 totals 19 residues. CDR1 is SNHLY, CDR2 FYNNEI, per germline. CDR3 loop: CASSAQRVTVKTSKNIQYF. CDR3 DNA sequence: TGTGCCAGCAGTGCCCAGCGGGTGACAGTCAAGACCTCCAAAAACATTCAGTACTTC.

Only a few counts were recorded for this clone. The V call is TRBV7-2, the J call TRBJ2-1; a possible D gene is TRBD2 (5 bases). V was pared by 2 bases and J by 5 bases, with 13 bases between. Germline CDR1 reads SGHTA; CDR2 reads FQGNSA. This CDR3 is built from 15 residues. The CDR3: CASSLLRGSNNEQFF. CDR3 nucleotides: TGTGCCAGCAGCTTACTTCGCGGGTCTAACAATGAGCAGTTCTTC.

The V and J genes are TRBV11-3 and TRBJ2-1, with 11 bases fitting TRBD2. The CDR3 runs to 15 residues. V was clipped by 5 bases and J by 8 bases; unmatched bases: 8. Germline CDR1 is SGHNT and CDR2 is YENEEA. CDR3 amino acids: CASSRDSGGAHEQFF. CDR3 nucleotides: TGTGCCAGCAGCCGGGATAGCGGGGGGGCCCATGAGCAGTTCTTC.

This chain uses TRBV19 with TRBJ1-5; 9 nucleotides match TRBD1. Germline CDR1 LNHDA, CDR2 SQIVND (reference sequence). The CDR3 contains 15 residues. V shed 3 bases and J 4 bases; nucleotides not matched to a gene: 4. CDR3 protein: CASSIGTGTNQPQHF. The CDR3 DNA sequence: TGTGCCAGTAGTATTGGGACAGGGACAAATCAGCCCCAGCATTTT. The full variable domain, completed using reference TRBV19 and TRBJ1-5, is DGGITQSPKYLFRKEGQNVTLSCEQNLNHDAMYWYRQDPGQGLRLIYYSQIVNDFQKGDIAEGYSVSREKKESFPLTVTSAQKNPTAFYLCASSIGTGTNQPQHFGDGTRLSIL.

The chain uses TRBV11-2 and TRBJ1-2, with a tentative D call TRBD1 (6 bases). With 1 base removed from V and 3 bases from J, the gap between germline ends came to 9 bases. Germline CDR1 and CDR2: SGHAT and FQNNGV. This CDR3 spans 14 amino acids. The CDR3 nucleotides read TGTGCCAGCAGCTTAGGGGGGCAGGACTATGGCTACACCTTC. It is translated as CASSLGGQDYGYTF.

The chain recombines TRBV19 with TRBJ1-2, with no clear D. In germline, CDR1 is LNHDA, CDR2 SQIVND (reference sequence). CDR3 length: 13 amino acids. V was pared by 5 bases and J by 8 bases, with 15 bases between. This CDR3 reads CASSAGERRGYTF. In nucleotides, the CDR3 is TGTGCCAGTAGTGCGGGCGAGAGGAGAGGCTACACCTTC.

This clone was found once. In DNA, the CDR3 is TGTGCCAGTAGTATATTGGGACAGGGGGCCTACGAGCAGTACTTC. Its translation: CASSILGQGAYEQYF. This sequence joins TRBV19 and TRBJ2-7, with 11 nucleotides matching TRBD1. Losses at the gene ends were 2 bases for V and 2 bases for J; bases not matched to a gene: 2. Germline CDR1 is LNHDA and CDR2 is SQIVND (reference sequence). This CDR3 has 15 residues.

This clone was found a few times. V usage is TRBV5-1 and J usage is TRBJ1-1, with D hard to call. This CDR3 is 11 amino acids long. Trimming took 2 bases from V and 3 from J, leaving 2 bases between them. CDR1 and CDR2 from the germline V gene are SGHRS and YFSETQ. The chain's CDR3 is CASSLDTEAFF. CDR3 nucleotide sequence: TGCGCCAGCAGCTTAGACACTGAAGCTTTCTTT.

This clone has more than one count but fewer than ten. This chain joins TRBV7-9 and TRBJ1-4; no clear D. The CDR3 runs to 15 residues. With 5 bases removed from V and 0 bases from J, the gap between germline ends came to 10 bases. Per the germline V gene, CDR1 is SEHNR and CDR2 is FQNEAQ (reference sequence). In nucleotides, the CDR3 is TGTGCCAGCAGCCCAAACATTGCAACTAATGAAAAACTGTTTTTT. It is translated as CASSPNIATNEKLFF.

The CDR3 protein is CASSDRLNQPQHF. CDR3 nucleotides: TGTGCCAGCAGCGACAGGCTCAATCAGCCCCAGCATTTT. The chain employs TRBV7-2 and TRBJ1-5, with a tentative D call TRBD1 (6 bases). This CDR3 is 13 amino acids long. Between the trimmed V and J ends, which lost 5 bases and 3 bases, there was a span of 8 bases. Per the germline V gene, CDR1 is SGHTA and CDR2 is FQGNSA.

This clone was seen a single time. The CDR3 protein is CASSQGMAPSTGELFF. In DNA, the CDR3 is TGTGCCAGCAGCCAAGGCATGGCCCCATCTACCGGGGAGCTGTTTTTT. This rearrangement joins TRBV14 to TRBJ2-2; no clear D gene. The CDR3 covers 16 residues. CDR1 SGHDN and CDR2 FVKESK come from the germline V gene. Trimming shortened V by 1 base and J by 5 bases, and 14 bases separated the two germline ends.

The chain is built from TRBV11-3 and TRBJ2-5; D not certain. With the DNA end fitting TRBJ2-7 better, the J assignment may be wrong. The CDR3 loop spans 12 amino acids. Germline V CDR1 and CDR2: SGHNT, YENEEA. CDR3 nucleotides: TGTGCCAGCAGCTTAGGACTTTACGAGCAGTACTTC. Translated, it gives CASSLGLYEQYF.